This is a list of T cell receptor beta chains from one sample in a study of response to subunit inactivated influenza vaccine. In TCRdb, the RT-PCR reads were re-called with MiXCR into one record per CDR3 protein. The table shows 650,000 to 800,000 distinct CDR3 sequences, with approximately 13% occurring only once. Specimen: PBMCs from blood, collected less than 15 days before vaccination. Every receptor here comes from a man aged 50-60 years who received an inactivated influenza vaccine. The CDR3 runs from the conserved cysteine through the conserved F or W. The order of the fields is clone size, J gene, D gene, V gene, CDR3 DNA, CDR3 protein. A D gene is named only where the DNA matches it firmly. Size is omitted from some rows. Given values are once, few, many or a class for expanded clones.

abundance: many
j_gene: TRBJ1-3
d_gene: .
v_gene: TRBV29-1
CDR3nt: TGCAGCGTTGTGGTTTTCGGAAACACCATATATTTT
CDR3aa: CSVVVFGNTIYF

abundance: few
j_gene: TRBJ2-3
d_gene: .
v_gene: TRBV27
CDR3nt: TGTGCCAGCAGTAGGGGTTTGGGGGGCACAGATACGCAGTATTTT
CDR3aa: CASSRGLGGTDTQYF

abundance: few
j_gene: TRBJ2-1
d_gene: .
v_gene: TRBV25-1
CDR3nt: TGTGCCAGCAGAGAACTGGGAGAAGGATGGAATGAGCAGTTCTTC
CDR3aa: CASRELGEGWNEQFF

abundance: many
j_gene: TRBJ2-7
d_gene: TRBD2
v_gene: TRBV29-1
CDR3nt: TGCAGCGTTGAAAATCCGGGACTAGCGGGAGGCCCCTACGAGCAGTACTTC
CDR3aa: CSVENPGLAGGPYEQYF

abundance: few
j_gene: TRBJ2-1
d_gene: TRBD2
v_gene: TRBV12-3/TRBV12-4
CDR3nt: TGTGCCAGCACCGGACTAGCGGGAGGGTCGGTCTACAATGAGCAGTTCTTC
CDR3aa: CASTGLAGGSVYNEQFF

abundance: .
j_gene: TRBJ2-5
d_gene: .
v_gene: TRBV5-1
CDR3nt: TGCGCCAGCAGCAACGGACAGTTTCAAGGGGAGACCCAGTACTTC
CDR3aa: CASSNGQFQGETQYF

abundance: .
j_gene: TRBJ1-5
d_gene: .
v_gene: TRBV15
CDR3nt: TGTGCCACCAGCAGAGCTACAGGCTATAGCAATCAGCCCCAGCATTTT
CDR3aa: CATSRATGYSNQPQHF

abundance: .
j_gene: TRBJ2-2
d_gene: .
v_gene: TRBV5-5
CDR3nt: TGTGCCAGCAGCCCGGGGGGCAACACCGGGGTGCTGTTTTTT
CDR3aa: CASSPGGNTGVLFF

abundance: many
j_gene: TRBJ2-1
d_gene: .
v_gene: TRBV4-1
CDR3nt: TGCGCCAGCAGCCAAGTAGGTAGCCATCATGAGCAGTTCTTC
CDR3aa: CASSQVGSHHEQFF

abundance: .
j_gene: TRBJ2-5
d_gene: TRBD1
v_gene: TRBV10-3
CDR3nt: TGTGCCATCAGTGAGGGCAGGGGGCAAGAGACCCAGTACTTC
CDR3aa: CAISEGRGQETQYF

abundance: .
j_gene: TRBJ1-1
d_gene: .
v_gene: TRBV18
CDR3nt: TGTGCCAGCTCACCACGCAGGCCGGATACTGAAGCTTTCTTT
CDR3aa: CASSPRRPDTEAFF

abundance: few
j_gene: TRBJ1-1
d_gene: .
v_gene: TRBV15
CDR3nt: TGTGCCACCAGCATCCACCGAAACACTGAAGCTTTCTTT
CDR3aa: CATSIHRNTEAFF

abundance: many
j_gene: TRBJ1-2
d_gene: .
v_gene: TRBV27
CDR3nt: TGTGCCAGCAGTCCCCTCACAGGGAACTATGGCTACACCTTC
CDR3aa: CASSPLTGNYGYTF

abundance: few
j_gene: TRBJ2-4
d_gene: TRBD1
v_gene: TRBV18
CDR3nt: TGTGCCAGCTCACCACCCCAGGGGGACGGCAAAAACATTCAGTACTTC
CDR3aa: CASSPPQGDGKNIQYF

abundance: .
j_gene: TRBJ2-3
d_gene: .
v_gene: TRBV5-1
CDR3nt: TGCGCCAGCAGCTATGGTAGATCAGATACGCAGTATTTT
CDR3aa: CASSYGRSDTQYF

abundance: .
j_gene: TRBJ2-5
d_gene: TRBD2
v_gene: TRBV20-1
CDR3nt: TGCAGTGCTAGACCCCCCGGGGGGAGTGCGGCAGAGACCCAGTACTTC
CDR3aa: CSARPPGGSAAETQYF

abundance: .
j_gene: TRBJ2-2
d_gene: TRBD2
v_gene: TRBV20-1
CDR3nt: TGCTGTGCTATAACTAGCGGGAGGGCCCTCGGCACCGGGGAGCTGTTTTTT
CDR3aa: CCAITSGRALGTGELFF

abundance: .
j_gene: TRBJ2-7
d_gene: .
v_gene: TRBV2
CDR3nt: TGTGCCAGCAGAAACACAACAGACTACGAGCAGTACTTC
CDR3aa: CASRNTTDYEQYF

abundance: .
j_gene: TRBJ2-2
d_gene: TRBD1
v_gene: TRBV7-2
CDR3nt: TGTGCCAGCAGCGCCCGACCGGGACAGACGTACACCGGGGAGCTGTTTTTT
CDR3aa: CASSARPGQTYTGELFF

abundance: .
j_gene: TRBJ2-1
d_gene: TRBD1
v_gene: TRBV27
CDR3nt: TGTGCCAGCAGTCCTAGAACCTCAGGGGGCGGTGAGCAGTTCTTC
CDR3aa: CASSPRTSGGGEQFF

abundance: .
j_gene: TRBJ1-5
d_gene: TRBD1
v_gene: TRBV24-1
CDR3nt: TGTGCCACCCAACCCAGGGGGAATCAGCCCCAGCATTTT
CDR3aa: CATQPRGNQPQHF

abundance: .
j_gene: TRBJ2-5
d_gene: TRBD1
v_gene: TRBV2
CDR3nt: TGTGCCGGACGGGACAGTGGAGAGACCCAGTACTTC
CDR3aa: CAGRDSGETQYF

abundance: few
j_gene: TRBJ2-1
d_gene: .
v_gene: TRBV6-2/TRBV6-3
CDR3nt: TGTGCCAGCACCTTAACTGCGGGACTCTACAATGAGCAGTTCTTC
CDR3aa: CASTLTAGLYNEQFF

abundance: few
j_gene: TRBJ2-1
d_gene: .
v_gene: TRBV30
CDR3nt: TGTGCCTGGACTTGGGGGGAGGCATACAATGAGCAGTTCTTC
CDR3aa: CAWTWGEAYNEQFF

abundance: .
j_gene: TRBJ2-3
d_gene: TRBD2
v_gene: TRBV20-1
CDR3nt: TGCAGTGCTAGACCCCGTAGCGGGAGGGCCCCAGATACGCAGTATTTT
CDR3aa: CSARPRSGRAPDTQYF

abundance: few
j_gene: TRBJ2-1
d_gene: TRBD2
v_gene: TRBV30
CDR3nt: TGTGCCTGGAGCGGACTAGCTCGCAATGAGCAGTTCTTC
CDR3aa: CAWSGLARNEQFF

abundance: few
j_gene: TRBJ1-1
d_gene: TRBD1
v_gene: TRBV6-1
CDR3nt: TGTGCCAGCAGACGTACAGGGGGTGGTGAAGCTTTCTTT
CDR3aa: CASRRTGGGEAFF

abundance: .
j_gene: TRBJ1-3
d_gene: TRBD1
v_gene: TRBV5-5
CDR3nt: TGTGCCAGCAGCTTCCAGGGGGGTGGAAACACCATATATTTT
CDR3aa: CASSFQGGGNTIYF

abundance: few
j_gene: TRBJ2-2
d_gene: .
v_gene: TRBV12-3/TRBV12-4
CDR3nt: TGTGCCACCGCCTCGGGTGTCGGGGAGCTGTTTTTT
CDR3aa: CATASGVGELFF

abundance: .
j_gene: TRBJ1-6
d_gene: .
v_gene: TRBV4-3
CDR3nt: TGCGCCAGCAGCCCCGACCTTTATAATTCACCCCTCCACTTT
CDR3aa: CASSPDLYNSPLHF

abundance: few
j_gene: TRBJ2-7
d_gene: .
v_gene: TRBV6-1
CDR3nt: TGTGCCACGGAGGGGAGCTCCTACGAGCAGTACTTC
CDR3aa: CATEGSSYEQYF

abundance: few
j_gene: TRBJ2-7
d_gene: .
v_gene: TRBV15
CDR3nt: TGTGCCACCAGCAGCCAAACAAACTACGAGCAGTACTTC
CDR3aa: CATSSQTNYEQYF

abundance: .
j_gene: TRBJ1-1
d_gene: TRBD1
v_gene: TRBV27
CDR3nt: TGTGCCAGCAGTTTGTCTTTACAGGGGGCCAACACTGAAGCTTTCTTT
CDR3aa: CASSLSLQGANTEAFF

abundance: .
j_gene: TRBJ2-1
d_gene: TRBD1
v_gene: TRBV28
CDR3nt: TGTGCCAGCAGGACAGGGGCCTACAATGAGCAGTTCTTC
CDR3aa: CASRTGAYNEQFF

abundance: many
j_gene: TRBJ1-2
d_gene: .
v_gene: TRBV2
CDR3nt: TGTGCCAGCAGTGAAGAAGGGTCAATACGCTATGGCTACACCTTC
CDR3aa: CASSEEGSIRYGYTF

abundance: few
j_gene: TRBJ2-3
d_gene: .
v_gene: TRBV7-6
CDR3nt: TGTGCCAGCAGCTTAGAAGGGGGGAGGAAAAATACGCAGTATTTT
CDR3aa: CASSLEGGRKNTQYF

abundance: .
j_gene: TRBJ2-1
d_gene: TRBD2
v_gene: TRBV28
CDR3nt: TGTGCCAGCAGTTTAGCAGGGACTAGCGCAGACAATGAGCAGTTCTTC
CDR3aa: CASSLAGTSADNEQFF

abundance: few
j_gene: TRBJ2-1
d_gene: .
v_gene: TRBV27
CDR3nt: TGTGCCAGCAGTTTTGTCGGGGAGAATGAGCAGTTCTTC
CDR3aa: CASSFVGENEQFF

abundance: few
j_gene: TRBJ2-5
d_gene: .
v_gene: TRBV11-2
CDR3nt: TGTGCCAGCAGCTTAATGGGAGCCGGAGAGACCCAGTACTTC
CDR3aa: CASSLMGAGETQYF

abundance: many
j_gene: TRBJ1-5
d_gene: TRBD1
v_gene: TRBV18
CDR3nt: TGTGCCAGCTCACCGGACAGGGGGAATCAGCCCCAGCATTTT
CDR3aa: CASSPDRGNQPQHF

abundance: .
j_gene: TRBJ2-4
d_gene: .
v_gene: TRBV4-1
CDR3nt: TGCGCCAGCAGCCAGTTCACAGGGACGATAGCCAAAAACATTCAGTACTTC
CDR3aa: CASSQFTGTIAKNIQYF

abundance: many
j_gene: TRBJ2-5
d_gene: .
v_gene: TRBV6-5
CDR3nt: TGTGCCAGCAGTTACGGCAGGAAAGAGACCCAGTACTTC
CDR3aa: CASSYGRKETQYF

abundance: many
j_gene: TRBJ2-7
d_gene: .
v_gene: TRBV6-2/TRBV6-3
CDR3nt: TGTGCCAGCAGTTACTCCGGACATTACTACGAGCAGTACTTC
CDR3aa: CASSYSGHYYEQYF

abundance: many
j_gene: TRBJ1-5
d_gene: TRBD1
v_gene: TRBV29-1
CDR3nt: TGCAGCGTTGAAGCTTTGGGACAGGGGGGCCCTAGCAATCAGCCCCAGCATTTT
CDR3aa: CSVEALGQGGPSNQPQHF

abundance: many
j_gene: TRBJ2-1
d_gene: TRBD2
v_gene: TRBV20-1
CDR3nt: TGCAGTGCCGTAATAGCGGGAGGGCCCTACAATGAGCAGTTCTTC
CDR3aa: CSAVIAGGPYNEQFF